The rows below give T cell receptor beta chains drawn from one sample of a study of monozygotic twins with cystic fibrosis. TCRdb's copy holds only in-frame clones and misses some; the assay was immunoSEQ multiplex PCR. This table holds approximately 27,000 clones, less than 95% found once. Source material: blood. The receptors stem from a girl aged 2 to 10 with cystic fibrosis. The CDR3 runs from the conserved cysteine through the conserved F or W. The D gene is left open where the match is weak. A clone size is listed for some rows: how often the clone was seen (once, few, many), or a class if it is expanded.

v_gene	d_gene	abundance	len	j_gene	CDR3aa	CDR3nt
TRBV2	.	.	15	TRBJ2-1	CASTSRGGARNEQFF	TGTGCCAGCACCAGCAGAGGAGGGGCGCGCAATGAGCAGTTCTTC
TRBV6-6	.	.	13	TRBJ1-2	CASSPTGDYGYTF	TGTGCCAGCAGTCCGACAGGCGACTATGGCTACACCTTC
TRBV23-1	TRBD1	.	14	TRBJ2-7	CASSQRTGSYEQYF	TGCGCCAGCAGTCAAAGGACAGGCTCCTACGAGCAGTACTTC
TRBV6-5	.	.	16	TRBJ1-4	CASSYFFGGSNEKLFF	TGTGCCAGCAGTTACTTTTTCGGGGGGAGTAATGAAAAACTGTTTTTT
TRBV4-1	.	.	16	TRBJ2-1	CASSQGPPQSGPEQFF	TGCGCCAGCAGCCAAGGGCCCCCACAGTCGGGGCCTGAGCAGTTCTTC
TRBV14	.	few	15	TRBJ1-6	CASSRRDSYNSPLHF	TGTGCCAGCAGCCGTCGAGACTCCTATAATTCACCCCTCCACTTT
TRBV5-1	TRBD1	.	14	TRBJ2-2	CASREDRGTGELFF	TGCGCCAGCAGAGAGGACAGGGGCACCGGGGAGCTGTTTTTT
TRBV6-1	.	.	14	TRBJ1-2	CASTLTSDIYGYTF	TGTGCCAGCACCCTCACTTCAGATATCTATGGCTACACCTTC
TRBV15	.	.	12	TRBJ2-1	CATRGARNEQFF	TGTGCCACCAGAGGGGCGCGCAATGAGCAGTTCTTC
TRBV19	.	.	14	TRBJ1-1	CASSPTFSLGEAFF	TGTGCCAGTAGTCCAACCTTCTCCCTCGGAGAAGCTTTCTTT
TRBV12-2	.	.	14	TRBJ2-7	CASHLGHPSYEQYF	TGTGCAAGTCACCTCGGACATCCCTCCTACGAGCAGTACTTC
TRBV19	.	.	13	TRBJ1-1	CASSLTSNTEAFF	TGTGCCAGTAGTTTAACCTCAAACACTGAAGCTTTCTTT
TRBV7-7	.	.	14	TRBJ2-6	CASSLNSGANVLTF	TGTGCCAGCAGCTTAAATTCTGGGGCCAACGTCCTGACTTTC
TRBV5-1	TRBD1	.	16	TRBJ1-1	CASSLVGQGRNTEAFF	TGCGCCAGCAGCTTGGTTGGACAGGGGCGAAACACTGAAGCTTTCTTT
TRBV5-6	.	.	16	TRBJ1-6	CASRKRGRGGHSPLHF	TGTGCCAGCAGGAAAAGGGGCCGGGGAGGACATTCACCCCTCCACTTT
TRBV6-5	TRBD1	.	16	TRBJ1-4	CASSYSGGTADEKLFF	TGTGCCAGCAGTTACAGCGGCGGGACAGCCGATGAAAAACTGTTTTTT
TRBV7-2	.	.	14	TRBJ2-7	CASSVGPITYEQYF	TGTGCCAGCAGCGTGGGACCCATCACCTACGAGCAGTACTTC
TRBV15	TRBD1	once	18	TRBJ1-2	CATSRGPMRTGGGYGYTF	TGTGCCACCAGCAGAGGCCCCATGAGGACAGGGGGCGGCTATGGCTACACCTTC
TRBV2	.	.	11	TRBJ2-7	CASTEEYEQYF	TGTGCCAGCACTGAGGAGTACGAGCAGTACTTC
TRBV6-6	TRBD2	.	15	TRBJ2-5	CASTYGRGGRETQYF	TGTGCCAGCACCTACGGGCGGGGGGGCCGAGAGACCCAGTACTTC
TRBV29-1	.	.	12	TRBJ2-2	CSVSSWTGELFF	TGCAGCGTCTCTTCCTGGACCGGGGAGCTGTTTTTT
TRBV19	.	.	14	TRBJ1-2	CASKSQGSNYGYTF	TGTGCCAGCAAATCGCAGGGGTCTAACTATGGCTACACCTTC
TRBV7-3	.	.	16	TRBJ1-1	CASSLKAGPSNTEAFF	TGTGCCAGCAGCTTAAAAGCCGGGCCCTCGAACACTGAAGCTTTCTTT
TRBV5-1	TRBD1	.	19	TRBJ2-2	CASSLPTHRDSLNTGELFF	TGCGCCAGCAGCCTTCCAACCCACCGGGACAGTTTAAACACCGGGGAGCTGTTTTTT
TRBV29-1	.	once	14	TRBJ2-3	CSVEQGRNTDTQYF	TGCAGCGTTGAACAGGGCCGAAACACAGATACGCAGTATTTT
TRBV7-2	.	few	11	TRBJ2-5	CASSLAETQYF	TGTGCCAGCAGCTTAGCAGAGACCCAGTACTTC
TRBV6-5	.	.	15	TRBJ2-7	CASSYSTPGSNEQYF	TGTGCCAGCAGTTACTCGACGCCAGGGTCCAACGAGCAGTACTTC
TRBV25-1	TRBD1	once	13	TRBJ2-1	CASGDRVYNEQFF	TGTGCCAGCGGGGACAGGGTTTACAATGAGCAGTTCTTC
TRBV27	.	.	14	TRBJ1-2	CASSLGGGGYGYTF	TGTGCCAGCAGTTTAGGAGGCGGGGGCTATGGCTACACCTTC
TRBV30	.	.	15	TRBJ1-6	CAWSVGTSYNSPLHF	TGTGCCTGGAGTGTCGGGACGTCCTATAATTCACCCCTCCACTTT
TRBV30	TRBD1	.	13	TRBJ1-1	CAWSANRGSEAFF	TGTGCCTGGAGTGCCAACAGGGGTTCTGAAGCTTTCTTT
TRBV7-8	TRBD1	.	15	TRBJ2-3	CASSQSTGGSDTQYF	TGTGCCAGCAGCCAAAGTACAGGGGGGTCAGATACGCAGTATTTT
TRBV30	.	.	13	TRBJ1-2	CAWSVRSNYGYTF	TGTGCCTGGAGTGTAAGGTCGAACTATGGCTACACCTTC
TRBV5-4	.	.	14	TRBJ2-2	CASSLEGGAGELFF	TGTGCCAGCAGCTTAGAAGGTGGGGCCGGGGAGCTGTTTTTT
TRBV18	.	.	18	TRBJ2-2	CASSSSSQSAANTGELFF	TGTGCCAGCTCCTCTTCCTCCCAGAGTGCTGCGAACACCGGGGAGCTGTTTTTT
TRBV7-2	.	.	14	TRBJ2-3	CASSHRGAEDTQYF	TGTGCCAGCAGCCACCGGGGGGCTGAGGATACGCAGTATTTT
TRBV4-1	TRBD2	once	19	TRBJ2-3	CASSHNFGLAGARTDTQYF	TGCGCCAGCAGCCACAATTTTGGACTAGCGGGGGCCCGCACAGATACGCAGTATTTT
TRBV6-5	.	once	15	TRBJ2-7	CASSYGAGIFYEQYF	TGTGCCAGCAGTTACGGTGCAGGGATTTTTTACGAGCAGTACTTC
TRBV5-6	.	few	15	TRBJ1-5	CASSRLSTSNQPQHF	TGTGCCAGCAGCCGTTTGTCTACCAGCAATCAGCCCCAGCATTTT
TRBV6-1	.	.	14	TRBJ1-2	CATTGQLSAYGYTF	TGTGCCACCACGGGGCAACTCTCCGCCTATGGCTACACCTTC
TRBV6-5	.	.	15	TRBJ1-3	CASSYSPGDGNTIYF	TGTGCCAGCAGTTACTCCCCGGGGGATGGAAACACCATATATTTT
TRBV4-1	.	.	15	TRBJ1-3	CASSETGSAGNTIYF	TGCGCCAGCAGCGAAACAGGATCCGCTGGAAACACCATATATTTT
TRBV30	TRBD2	.	16	TRBJ2-1	CAWTTLAGGSYNEQFF	TGTGCCTGGACGACATTAGCGGGGGGCTCCTACAATGAGCAGTTCTTC
TRBV6-5	.	.	15	TRBJ1-2	CASSYSGAANYGYTF	TGTGCCAGCAGTTACTCAGGGGCGGCTAACTATGGCTACACCTTC
TRBV2	.	.	14	TRBJ2-5	CASSVRGRDETQYF	TGTGCCAGCAGTGTTCGGGGGCGCGACGAGACCCAGTACTTC
TRBV30	.	.	12	TRBJ1-1	CAWSVVGPEAFF	TGTGCCTGGAGTGTCGTCGGGCCCGAAGCTTTCTTT
TRBV6-1	.	.	15	TRBJ2-7	CASQLPPGQAYEQYF	TGTGCCAGCCAGCTACCTCCGGGACAAGCCTACGAGCAGTACTTC
TRBV5-1	TRBD1	.	14	TRBJ2-5	CASSFGGQEETQYF	TGCGCCAGCAGCTTTGGGGGACAGGAAGAGACCCAGTACTTC
TRBV5-6	.	.	14	TRBJ2-7	CASSLVGGAYEQYF	TGTGCCAGCAGCTTGGTGGGTGGGGCCTACGAGCAGTACTTC
TRBV4-1	TRBD2	.	16	TRBJ2-7	CASSQEAPGGAYEQYF	TGCGCCAGCAGCCAAGAGGCCCCGGGGGGGGCGTACGAGCAGTACTTC
TRBV19	TRBD1	.	13	TRBJ1-5	CASRNRGNQPQHF	TGTGCCAGTAGGAACAGGGGTAATCAGCCCCAGCATTTT
TRBV19	.	once	14	TRBJ2-3	CASSIGLPGTTQYF	TGTGCCAGTAGTATAGGCTTGCCCGGGACAACGCAGTATTTT
TRBV19	TRBD1	.	15	TRBJ2-7	CASSIRGLSSYEQYF	TGTGCCAGTAGTATCAGGGGGCTAAGCTCCTACGAGCAGTACTTC
TRBV7-2	TRBD2	.	16	TRBJ2-7	CASSPTSGGGSYEQYF	TGTGCCAGCAGCCCAACTAGCGGGGGGGGCTCCTACGAGCAGTACTTC
TRBV11-2	TRBD1	.	15	TRBJ2-1	CASTQDRGSYNEQFF	TGTGCCAGCACCCAGGACAGGGGCTCCTACAATGAGCAGTTCTTC
TRBV14	TRBD2	.	21	TRBJ2-2	CASSQDWARQPGLAGLGELFF	TGTGCCAGCAGCCAAGATTGGGCCCGACAACCGGGACTAGCCGGTTTGGGGGAGCTGTTTTTT
TRBV6-1	.	.	14	TRBJ1-5	CASKVRGGNQPQHF	TGTGCCAGCAAGGTTCGGGGTGGCAATCAGCCCCAGCATTTT
TRBV25-1	TRBD2	.	13	TRBJ2-1	CASSVLAPNEQFF	TGTGCCAGCAGTGTACTAGCGCCCAATGAGCAGTTCTTC
TRBV5-1	TRBD1	.	16	TRBJ2-6	CASSWTGDSGANVLTF	TGCGCCAGCAGCTGGACAGGAGATTCTGGGGCCAACGTCCTGACTTTC
TRBV10-3	.	.	12	TRBJ2-7	CAISDRGYEQYF	TGTGCCATCAGTGACAGGGGCTACGAGCAGTACTTC